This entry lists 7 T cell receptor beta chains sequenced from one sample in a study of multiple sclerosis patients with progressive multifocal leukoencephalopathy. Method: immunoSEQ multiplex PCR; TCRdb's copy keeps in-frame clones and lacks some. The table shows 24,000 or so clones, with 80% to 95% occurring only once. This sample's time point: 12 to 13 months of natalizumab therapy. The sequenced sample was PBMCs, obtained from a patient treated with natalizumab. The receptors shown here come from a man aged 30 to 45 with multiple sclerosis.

The CDR3 DNA sequence: TGTGCCAGCAGCCAAGTTACTAGCGGGGGGGAGACCCAGTACTTC. The encoded protein is CASSQVTSGGETQYF. V is TRBV4-2 and J is TRBJ2-5; 12 bases line up with TRBD2. After removal of 1 base from V and 5 bases from J, the junction contained 2 bases not matched to a gene. Germline lookup yields CDR1 LGHNA and CDR2 YNFKEQ. This CDR3 has 15 amino acids.

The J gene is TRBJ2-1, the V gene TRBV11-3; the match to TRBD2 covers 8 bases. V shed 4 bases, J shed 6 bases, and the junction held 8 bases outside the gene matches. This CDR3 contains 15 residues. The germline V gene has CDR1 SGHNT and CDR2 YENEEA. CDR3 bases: TGTGCCAGCAGCTCAATAGCGGGAACCAGCAATGAGCAGTTCTTC. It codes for CASSSIAGTSNEQFF.

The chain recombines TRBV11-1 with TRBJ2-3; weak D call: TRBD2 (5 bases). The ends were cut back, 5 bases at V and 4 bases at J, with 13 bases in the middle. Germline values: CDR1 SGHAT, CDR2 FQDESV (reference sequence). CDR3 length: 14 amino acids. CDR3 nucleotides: TGTGCCAGCAGCCGGGATTTTTTCGCAGATACGCAGTATTTT. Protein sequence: CASSRDFFADTQYF.

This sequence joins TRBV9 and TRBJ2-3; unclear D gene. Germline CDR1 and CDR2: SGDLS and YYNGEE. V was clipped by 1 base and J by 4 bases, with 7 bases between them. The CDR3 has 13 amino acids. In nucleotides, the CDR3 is TGTGCCAGCAGCGTATTTGTGGCAGATACGCAGTATTTT. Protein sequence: CASSVFVADTQYF.

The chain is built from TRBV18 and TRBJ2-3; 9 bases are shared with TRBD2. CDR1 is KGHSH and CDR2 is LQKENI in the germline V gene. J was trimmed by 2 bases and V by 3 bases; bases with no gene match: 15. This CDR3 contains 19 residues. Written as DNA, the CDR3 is TGTGCCAGCTCACCCGGGATAGCGGGAGTTCCTACACTCACAGATACGCAGTATTTT. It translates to CASSPGIAGVPTLTDTQYF.

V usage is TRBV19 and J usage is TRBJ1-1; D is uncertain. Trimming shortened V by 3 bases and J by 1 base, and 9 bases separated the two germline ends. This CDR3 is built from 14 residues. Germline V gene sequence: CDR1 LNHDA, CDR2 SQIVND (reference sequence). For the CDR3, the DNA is TGTGCCAGTAGTATCAGGAACCGGAACACTGAAGCTTTCTTT. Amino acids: CASSIRNRNTEAFF.

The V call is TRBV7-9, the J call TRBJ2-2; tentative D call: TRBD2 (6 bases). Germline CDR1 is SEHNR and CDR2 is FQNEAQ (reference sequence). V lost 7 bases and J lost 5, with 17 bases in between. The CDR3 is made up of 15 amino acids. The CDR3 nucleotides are TGTGCCAGCACATTTGGCGGGACTCTGACCGGGGAGCTGTTTTTT. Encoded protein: CASTFGGTLTGELFF.